This TCR beta chain was retrieved from a study of blood T cell repertoires in COVID-19. Study-wide context: T cells, B-cell-depleted T cells, or PBMCs provided the cDNA or gDNA that served as material.

Across 24 US areas, participants ranged in age from 18 to 89 years. Clinical history as reported by participants underpinned cohort assignment. Assay: immunoSEQ multiplex PCR; the TCRdb copy retains only in-frame clones and omits some. Among roughly 150,000 clones, roughly 80% were seen once, and the ten largest hold about 5.3%. This receptor was identified in a woman aged 40 to 50 with acute COVID-19. Sequenced: PBMCs or T cells enriched from blood (not recorded which).

The CDR3 here is CASSEVGSGRKVGEQYF. The CDR3, as DNA: TGTGCCAGCAGTGAAGTGGGTAGCGGGCGTAAGGTGGGCGAGCAGTACTTC. The chain carries TRBV6-1 and TRBJ2-7, with 7 bases identical to TRBD2. The CDR3 is 17 residues long. Per the germline V gene, CDR1 is MNHNS and CDR2 is SASEGT. V gave up 1 base and J gave up 6 bases; unmatched junction bases: 15.